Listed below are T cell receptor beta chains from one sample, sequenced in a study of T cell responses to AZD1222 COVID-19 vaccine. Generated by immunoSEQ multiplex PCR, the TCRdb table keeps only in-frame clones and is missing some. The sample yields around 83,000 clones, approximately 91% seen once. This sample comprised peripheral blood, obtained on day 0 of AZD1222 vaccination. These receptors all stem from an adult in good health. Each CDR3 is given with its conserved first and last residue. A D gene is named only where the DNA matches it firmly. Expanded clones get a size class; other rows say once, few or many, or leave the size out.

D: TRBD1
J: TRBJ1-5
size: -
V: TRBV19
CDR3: CASSITLQGGGRPQHF
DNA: TGTGCCAGTAGTATAACACTACAGGGGGGGGGCCGTCCCCAGCATTTT

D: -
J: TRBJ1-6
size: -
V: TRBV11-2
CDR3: CASSFLEGNSPLHF
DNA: TGTGCCAGCAGCTTCCTCGAGGGGAATTCACCCCTCCACTTT

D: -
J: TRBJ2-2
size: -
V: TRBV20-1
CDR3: CSASMRNTGELFF
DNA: TGCAGTGCTAGTATGAGGAACACCGGGGAGCTGTTTTTT

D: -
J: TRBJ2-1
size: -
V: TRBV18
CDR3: CASSPQADTRNEQFF
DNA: TGTGCCAGCTCACCACAAGCTGACACCCGCAATGAGCAGTTCTTC

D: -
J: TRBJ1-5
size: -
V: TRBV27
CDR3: CASSRGTGPLYSNQPQHF
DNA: TGTGCCAGCAGTCGCGGGACCGGGCCCCTATATAGCAATCAGCCCCAGCATTTT

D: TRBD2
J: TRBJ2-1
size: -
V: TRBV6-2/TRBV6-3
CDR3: CASSYGVAGDDEQFF
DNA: TGTGCCAGCAGTTACGGAGTAGCGGGAGACGATGAGCAGTTCTTC

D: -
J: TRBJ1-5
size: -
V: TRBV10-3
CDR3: CAISERQTRQPQHF
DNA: TGTGCCATCAGTGAGAGGCAGACGAGGCAGCCCCAGCATTTT

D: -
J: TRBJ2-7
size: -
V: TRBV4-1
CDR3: CASSQAGLAAEQYF
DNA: TGCGCCAGCAGCCAAGCGGGGCTAGCTGCCGAGCAGTACTTC

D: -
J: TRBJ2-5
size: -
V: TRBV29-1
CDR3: CSVADSQETQYF
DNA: TGCAGCGTTGCCGACAGCCAAGAGACCCAGTACTTC

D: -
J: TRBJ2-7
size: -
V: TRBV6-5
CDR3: CASSSQTGTYEQYF
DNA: TGTGCCAGCAGTTCCCAGACAGGCACCTACGAGCAGTACTTC

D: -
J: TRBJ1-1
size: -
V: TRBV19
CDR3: CASINQVFAEAFF
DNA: TGTGCCAGTATCAACCAGGTATTCGCCGAAGCTTTCTTT

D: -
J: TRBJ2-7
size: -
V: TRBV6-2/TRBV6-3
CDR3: CASSYSKFSGAYEQYF
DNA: TGTGCCAGCAGTTACTCGAAGTTTAGCGGAGCCTACGAGCAGTACTTC

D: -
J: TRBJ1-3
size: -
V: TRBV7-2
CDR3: CASSSDRLRGNTIYF
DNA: TGTGCCAGCAGCTCCGACAGGCTTAGGGGAAACACCATATATTTT

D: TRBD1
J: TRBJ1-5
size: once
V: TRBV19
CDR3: CASSIRTGNQPQHF
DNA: TGTGCCAGTAGTATCAGGACAGGGAATCAGCCCCAGCATTTT

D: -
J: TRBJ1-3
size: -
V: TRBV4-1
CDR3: CASSQGTAKDTIYF
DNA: TGCGCCAGCAGCCAAGGAACAGCTAAAGACACCATATATTTT

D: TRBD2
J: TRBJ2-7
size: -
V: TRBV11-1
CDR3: CASSLYSSGGNEQYF
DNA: TGTGCCAGCAGCTTGTACAGTAGCGGGGGAAACGAGCAGTACTTC

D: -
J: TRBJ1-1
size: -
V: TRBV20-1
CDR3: CSASSQGTEAFF
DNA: TGCAGTGCTAGTTCGCAAGGAACTGAAGCTTTCTTT

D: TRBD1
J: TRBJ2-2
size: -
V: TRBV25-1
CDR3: CASSELVQGETGELFF
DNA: TGTGCCAGCAGTGAATTAGTACAGGGGGAGACCGGGGAGCTGTTTTTT

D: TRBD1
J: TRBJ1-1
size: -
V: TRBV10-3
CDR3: CAISGDREAFF
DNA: TGTGCCATCAGTGGGGACAGGGAAGCTTTCTTT

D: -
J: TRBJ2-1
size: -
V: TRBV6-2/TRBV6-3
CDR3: CASSKGGYNEQFF
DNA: TGTGCCAGCAGCAAGGGAGGCTACAATGAGCAGTTCTTC

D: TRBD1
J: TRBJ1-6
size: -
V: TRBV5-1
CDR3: CASSSGTEGSPLHF
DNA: TGCGCCAGCAGCTCCGGGACAGAAGGTTCACCCCTCCACTTT

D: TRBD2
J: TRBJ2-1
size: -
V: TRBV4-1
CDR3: CASSQGGGYNEQFF
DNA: TGCGCCAGCAGCCAAGGCGGGGGATACAATGAGCAGTTCTTC

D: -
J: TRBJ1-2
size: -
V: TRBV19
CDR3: CASSSGTNGYGYTF
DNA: TGTGCCAGTAGTTCCGGGACAAATGGCTATGGCTACACCTTC

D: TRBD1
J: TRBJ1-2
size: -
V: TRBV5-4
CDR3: CASSLQGGDGYTF
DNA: TGTGCCAGCAGCTTGCAGGGGGGAGATGGCTACACCTTC

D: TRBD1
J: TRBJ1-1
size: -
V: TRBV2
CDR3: CASSALGQGTTEAFF
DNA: TGTGCCAGCAGCGCCTTAGGACAGGGGACCACTGAAGCTTTCTTT

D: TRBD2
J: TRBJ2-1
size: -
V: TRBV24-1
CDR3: CATSEGGLAGFNEQFF
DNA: TGTGCCACCAGTGAGGGGGGACTAGCGGGGTTCAATGAGCAGTTCTTC

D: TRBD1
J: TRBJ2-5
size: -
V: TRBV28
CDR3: CASSGGQKIQETQYF
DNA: TGTGCCAGCAGTGGGGGACAGAAGATCCAAGAGACCCAGTACTTC

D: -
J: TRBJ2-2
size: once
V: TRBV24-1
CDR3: CATSGANTGELFF
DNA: TGTGCCACCTCAGGGGCGAACACCGGGGAGCTGTTTTTT

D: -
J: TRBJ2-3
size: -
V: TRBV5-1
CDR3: CASSQQGEGDTQYF
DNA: TGCGCCAGCAGCCAGCAGGGAGAGGGAGATACGCAGTATTTT

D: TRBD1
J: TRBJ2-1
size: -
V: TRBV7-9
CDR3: CASSQTSPGQGKDEQFF
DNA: TGTGCCAGCAGCCAAACCTCCCCGGGACAGGGGAAAGATGAGCAGTTCTTC

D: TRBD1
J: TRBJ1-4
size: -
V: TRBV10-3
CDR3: CAISEGTGGIVTNEKLFF
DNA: TGTGCCATCAGTGAGGGGACAGGGGGCATAGTGACTAATGAAAAACTGTTTTTT

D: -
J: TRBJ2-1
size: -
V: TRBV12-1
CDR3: CASSHSPGTSVRLGICEQFF
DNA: TGTGCCAGCAGCCATTCCCCCGGGACTAGCGTGAGGTTAGGGATTTGTGAGCAGTTCTTC

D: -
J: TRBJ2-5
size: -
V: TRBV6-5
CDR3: CASSPGPSGTQYF
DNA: TGTGCCAGCAGTCCGGGACCCAGCGGGACCCAGTACTTC

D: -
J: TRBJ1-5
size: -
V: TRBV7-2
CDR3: CASSLQGPGQPQHF
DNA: TGTGCCAGCAGCCTGCAGGGCCCAGGTCAGCCCCAGCATTTT

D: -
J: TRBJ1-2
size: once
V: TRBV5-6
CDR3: CASSLWGAGGYGYTF
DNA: TGTGCCAGCAGCTTGTGGGGGGCGGGCGGCTATGGCTACACCTTC

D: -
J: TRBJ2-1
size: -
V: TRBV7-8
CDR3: CASSLTGVGEQFF
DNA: TGTGCCAGCAGCTTAACGGGCGTAGGTGAGCAGTTCTTC

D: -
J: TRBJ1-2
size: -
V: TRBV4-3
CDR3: CASSPERYYGYTF
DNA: TGCGCCAGCAGCCCCGAAAGGTACTATGGCTACACCTTC

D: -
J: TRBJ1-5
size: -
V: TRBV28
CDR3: CASRKGGGNQPQHF
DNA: TGTGCCAGCAGAAAGGGGGGAGGCAATCAGCCCCAGCATTTT

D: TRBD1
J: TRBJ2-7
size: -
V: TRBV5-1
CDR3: CASSAQGATYEQYF
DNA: TGCGCCAGCAGCGCGCAGGGGGCGACCTACGAGCAGTACTTC

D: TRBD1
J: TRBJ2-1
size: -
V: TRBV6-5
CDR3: CASSPLEGAHEQFF
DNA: TGTGCCAGCAGTCCCCTAGAGGGGGCCCATGAGCAGTTCTTC

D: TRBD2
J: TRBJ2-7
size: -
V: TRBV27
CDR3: CASSFLYPSGSYEQYF
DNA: TGTGCCAGCAGTTTCTTGTATCCTAGCGGAAGCTACGAGCAGTACTTC

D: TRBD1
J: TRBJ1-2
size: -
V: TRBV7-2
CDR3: CASSSQGGGYGYTF
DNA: TGTGCCAGCAGCTCCCAGGGGGGAGGGTATGGCTACACCTTC

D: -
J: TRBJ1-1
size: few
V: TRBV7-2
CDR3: CASSLVVRRSGAFF
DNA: TGTGCCAGCAGCTTAGTTGTACGCAGGAGTGGAGCTTTCTTT

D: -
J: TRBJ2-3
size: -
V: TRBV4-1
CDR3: CASSQGLGYLSTDTQYF
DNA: TGCGCCAGCAGCCAAGGCCTGGGGTACCTTAGCACAGATACGCAGTATTTT

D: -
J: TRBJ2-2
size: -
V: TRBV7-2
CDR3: CASSPGVPGTGELFF
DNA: TGTGCCAGCTCCCCAGGGGTCCCCGGGACCGGGGAGCTGTTTTTT

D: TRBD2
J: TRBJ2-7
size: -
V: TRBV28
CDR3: CASRSGGAYEQYF
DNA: TGTGCCAGCAGATCGGGAGGGGCCTACGAGCAGTACTTC

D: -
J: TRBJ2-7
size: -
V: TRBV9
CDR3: CASSVDGGPYEQYF
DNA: TGTGCCAGCAGCGTAGACGGGGGGCCCTACGAGCAGTACTTC

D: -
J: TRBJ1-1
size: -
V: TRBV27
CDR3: CASSLLGGGVSTEAFF
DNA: TGTGCCAGCAGTTTACTCGGCGGGGGAGTAAGCACTGAAGCTTTCTTT

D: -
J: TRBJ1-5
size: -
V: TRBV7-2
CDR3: CASSKGPNQPQHF
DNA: TGTGCCAGCAGCAAAGGTCCCAATCAGCCCCAGCATTTT

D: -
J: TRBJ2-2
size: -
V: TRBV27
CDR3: CASSLSAVADTGELFF
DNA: TGTGCCAGCAGTTTATCCGCGGTAGCGGACACCGGGGAGCTGTTTTTT

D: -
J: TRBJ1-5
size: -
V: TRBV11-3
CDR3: CASSLDLERRGDQPQHF
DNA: TGTGCCAGCAGCTTAGATCTAGAACGGCGAGGGGATCAGCCCCAGCATTTT

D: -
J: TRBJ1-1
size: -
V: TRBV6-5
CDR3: CASSYSAGQTEAFF
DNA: TGTGCCAGCAGTTACTCCGCGGGACAAACTGAAGCTTTCTTT

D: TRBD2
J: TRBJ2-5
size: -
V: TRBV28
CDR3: CASSSWTSGVETQYF
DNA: TGTGCCAGCAGTTCGTGGACTAGCGGGGTAGAGACCCAGTACTTC